A selection of T cell receptor beta chains follows, all from one sample in a study of T cell changes during pregnancy in multiple sclerosis. Only in-frame clones appear in the TCRdb table, and some are missing; sequencing was by immunoSEQ multiplex PCR. Found here are about 18,000 clones, around 89% of them singletons; the top ten hold about 1.3%. The material was CD4+ T cells from peripheral blood mononuclear cells, obtained in the first trimester of pregnancy. The receptors come from a female donor in good health, enrolled as a control in a pregnancy study. Both conserved end residues are part of each CDR3. A D gene is named only where the DNA matches it firmly. Size is stated for part of the rows, as once, few or many counts, or as a class when the clone is expanded.

clone size: NA; J gene: TRBJ2-7; V gene: TRBV6-5; D gene: TRBD1; CDR3 DNA: TGTGCCAGCAGTTACTCGGGCGGGACAGGGGGCGACGAGCAGTACTTC; CDR3 protein: CASSYSGGTGGDEQYF
clone size: NA; J gene: TRBJ2-2; V gene: TRBV5-8; D gene: NA; CDR3 DNA: TGTGCCAGCAGCCCTTTGCGTGACGGGGAGCTGTTTTTT; CDR3 protein: CASSPLRDGELFF
clone size: NA; J gene: TRBJ1-1; V gene: TRBV29-1; D gene: NA; CDR3 DNA: TGCAGCGTTGAAGAGGGGGCAGTCACTGAAGCTTTCTTT; CDR3 protein: CSVEEGAVTEAFF
clone size: NA; J gene: TRBJ2-3; V gene: TRBV10-1; D gene: TRBD2; CDR3 DNA: TGCGCCAGCAGTGAGTCTACTAGCGGTGGCGATACGCAGTATTTT; CDR3 protein: CASSESTSGGDTQYF
clone size: NA; J gene: TRBJ2-7; V gene: TRBV28; D gene: NA; CDR3 DNA: TGTGCCAGCAGTTTGGGGCGTGTCTACGAGCAGTACTTC; CDR3 protein: CASSLGRVYEQYF
clone size: NA; J gene: TRBJ1-1; V gene: TRBV5-1; D gene: NA; CDR3 DNA: TGCGCCAGCAGCGAGATGGGACAGAACACTGAAGCTTTCTTT; CDR3 protein: CASSEMGQNTEAFF
clone size: once; J gene: TRBJ2-3; V gene: TRBV5-1; D gene: NA; CDR3 DNA: TGCGCCAGCAGCATGACAGTTATCTCCACAGATACGCAGTATTTT; CDR3 protein: CASSMTVISTDTQYF
clone size: medium-sized; J gene: TRBJ2-1; V gene: TRBV27; D gene: NA; CDR3 DNA: TGTGCCAGCAGTCTTAACGAGGGCCCCTACAATGAGCAGTTCTTC; CDR3 protein: CASSLNEGPYNEQFF
clone size: NA; J gene: TRBJ2-5; V gene: TRBV7-8; D gene: TRBD2; CDR3 DNA: TGTGCCAGCAGCTTAGGACTAGCGGGAGATTCAGAGACCCAGTACTTC; CDR3 protein: CASSLGLAGDSETQYF
clone size: NA; J gene: TRBJ2-7; V gene: TRBV29-1; D gene: NA; CDR3 DNA: TGCAGCGTGTGGGGGGGGCGGGGGCCCTACGAGCAGTACTTC; CDR3 protein: CSVWGGRGPYEQYF